This TCR beta chain was identified in a study of blood T cell repertoires in COVID-19. Measured with immunoSEQ multiplex PCR; TCRdb has only the in-frame clones, and not every one. Among about 100,000 clones listed, 90% to 95% were seen once. This clonotype was obtained from a human donor in a cohort sampled during active COVID-19. Sequences were obtained from peripheral blood.

The CDR3 sequence is CASSFSTSGSETQYF. CDR3 DNA: TGCGCCAGCAGCTTCTCGACTAGCGGGAGCGAGACCCAGTACTTC. The rearrangement joins TRBV5-1 to TRBJ2-5, with 12 positions matching TRBD2. The trim removed 2 bases at V and 5 bases at J, leaving 4 bases unmatched. Germline V gene data show CDR1 as SGHRS and CDR2 as YFSETQ. The CDR3 covers 15 residues. Drawing the rest from reference TRBV5-1 and TRBJ2-5, the complete variable domain is KAGVTQTPRYLIKTRGQQVTLSCSPISGHRSVSWYQQTPGQGLQFLFEYFSETQRNKGNFPGRFSGRQFSNSRSEMNVSTLELGDSALYLCASSFSTSGSETQYFGPGTRLLVL.